This T cell receptor (beta chain) was retrieved from a study of cytomegalovirus exposure and HLA in healthy donors (dated by TCRdb to 2016 to 2017). As for the study more broadly: An earlier analysis of some 500 of the donors reported 250 to 350 Gb of sequence data and 117 million unique TCR beta sequences from 150 million to 200 million T cells. An early release that covered approximately 600 HLA-typed donors contained approximately 300 gigabases of sequencing data and 85 million to 100 million unique TCR sequences. Among the roughly 380 genotyped donors, around 79% belonged to the genetic ancestry cluster associated with self-reported Caucasian donors. The study aimed to test whether cataloging public T cell receptors could reveal signatures of past pathogen exposure. The study used immunosequencing to profile the T cell repertoires of 666 subjects and linked those repertoires to cytomegalovirus serostatus. A separate validation cohort of roughly 120 different subjects was used in addition to the 666-subject first cohort. To predict cytomegalovirus infection status, the study combined high-throughput TCR immunosequencing, statistical association of individual TCRs with disease status, and machine learning. To study patterns of TCR occurrence, a later analysis re-analyzed previously published TCR beta repertoires from 700 or so donors and added high-resolution HLA genotyping. Rather than drawing on any new phenotypic data, the later analysis identified candidate immune exposures from TCR beta sequences and the way those sequences occurred across donors. An earlier analysis of around 540 of the donors applied high-throughput TCR beta sequencing to assess whether each TCR beta V gene segment acted as functional or pseudogenic. Donor age, sex, ethnicity and CMV serostatus were collected together with the repertoire data. In a later genetic analysis, genome-wide SNP genotypes for about three fifths of the 666 donors were used, and that subset was treated as a discovery cohort. Every discovery cohort repertoire had been produced on one sequencing platform. Both class I and class II loci were covered by HLA typing, at four-digit resolution. The number of donors typed differed by locus, with roughly 620-630 for A, B, C, DRB1 and DQB1, roughly 520 for DQA1, over 600 for DPA1, and some 450 for DPB1. Four to six DR-DQ haplotypes were handled as single units for association and clustering, since linkage in the cohort was strong. On average, roughly 250,000 unique TCR beta nucleotide sequences were sequenced per donor among 398 genotyped donors of the cohort, with roughly a sixth of those sequences being non-productive.

This clone is a singleton in its sample. The target of this receptor is not known. Per-base qualities were not stored, and no clone one base away is much larger. The cohort comprised 670 or so healthy bone marrow donors. All cohort members were sampled while nominally healthy, although unrecorded immune exposures were likely present. The donor was CMV seropositive and belonged to the group of more than 250 seropositive cohort members. Every donor gave a peripheral blood sample, and the peripheral blood mononuclear cells from that sample were used for TCR beta sequencing. The Qiagen DNeasy Blood Extraction Kit was used to extract genomic DNA from the blood cell samples. Paper-wide results and their limitations: This cohort had only TCR beta chains sequenced, and the lack of alpha or paired-chain data limited which features could be detected. A later analysis reported that several top co-occurrence clusters appeared linked to parvovirus B19, influenza, CMV and Epstein-Barr virus. The classifier was reported to diagnose cytomegalovirus status with high specificity and sensitivity in both the original cohort and the validation cohort. It was suggested by the authors that the approach could potentially be generalized to other disease states and immunological phenotypes. A later analysis associated about 17,000 TCR beta sequences with specific HLA alleles at a false discovery rate of 0.05. In a later genetic analysis, a missense DCLRE1C variant was associated with V-gene and J-gene trimming of TCR beta chains, and the association was replicated in an independent cohort. Because some donors lacked HLA typing at each locus, the association tests relied only on the typed subset. According to a later analysis, TCR association rates differed among HLA loci, with DRB1 alleles showing the most associated TCRs and HLA-C alleles showing the fewest. Because the 87-base-pair reads could not distinguish some IMGT-functional V segments, including TRBV6-2 and TRBV6-3, those segments were excluded. In a later analysis, HLA-associated TCR beta chains showed more clonal expansion and lower generation probabilities than non-associated chains that were equally common. In a later genetic analysis, fewer N-insertions in productive TCRs were reported among donors in an Asian-associated ancestry cluster than the roughly 710-donor mean. In an earlier analysis of around 600 of the donors, most TCR beta V segments appeared in productive rearrangements about 90% or about 30% of the time, broadly matching IMGT annotations. Across donors, most TCR sequences were observed very rarely, whereas some public TCRs were present in many individuals. The only immune exposure information available for the cohort was CMV serostatus. In the study, around 150 TCR beta chains were listed as associated with cytomegalovirus. A few of the identified cytomegalovirus-associated TCR beta chains were confirmed in vitro to be specific for cytomegalovirus antigens. Correlated functional status among segregating V segments might reflect linkage disequilibrium, but an unknown experimental factor could not be ruled out. Because counts were too low, 15 to 20 rarely observed V segments, including chromosome 9 orphons, were excluded from the earlier analysis of 500 to 700 of the donors. Roughly uniform sequencing depth across donors was assumed in presence/absence analyses, although this assumption may not hold. According to a later analysis, most CMV-associated TCR beta chains appeared to be HLA-restricted, and the HLA associations seemed to be driven largely by CMV exposure. A further reported finding was that TCR beta sequences accurately predicted the HLA-A and HLA-B alleles for most subjects in the first cohort. Strong co-occurrence of HLA alleles, especially DR and DQ, made assigning TCR associations to individual alleles difficult. A cluster of highly shared sequence variants was judged likely to represent a technical artifact of the sequencing pipeline.

CDR1 SGHTA and CDR2 FQGNSA were looked up in the germline V gene. The cysteine opens and the phenylalanine closes a CDR3 of 17 amino acids. The read is trimmed to its CDR3 DNA, 51 bases read in frame from base 1. V loses 0 bases, J loses 8 bases, and the germline ends lie 22 bases apart. Receptor libraries were prepared by the immunoSEQ multiplex PCR assay. A mixture of 60 forward primers for TCR Vbeta segments and 13 reverse primers for TCR Jbeta segments was used in the multiplex PCR. A multiplex PCR assay on genomic DNA amplified the CDR3 region of rearranged TCR beta genes. The amplified TCR beta libraries were sequenced on the Illumina HiSeq System as 87-base-pair reads. Processing in the source paper ran as follows. In a later analysis, some 80 million unique TCR beta chains were counted across the 500 to 850 repertoires, and roughly 10 million of these chains were shared by at least two donors. A nearest-neighbor algorithm error-corrected the raw reads and collapsed the reads into unique sequences, merging closely related sequences to remove PCR and sequencing errors. V, D and J gene segments were assigned by aligning CDR3 sequences to IMGT reference sequences. For a sequence to be retained, a match of at least six nucleotides to both a V gene segment and a J gene segment was required. A rearrangement counted as productive if the CDR3 had no stop codons and remained in frame with V and J, and every other rearrangement counted as non-productive. CDR3 was defined by IMGT convention, running from the second conserved V-encoded cysteine to the conserved J-encoded phenylalanine. The earlier analysis of about 610 of the donors excluded any sequence lacking an unambiguous match to a single V gene segment. An earlier analysis of some 500 of the donors classified V segments as functional when productive rearrangements were above 56.7% and as segregating when the standard deviation between donors was above 5%. To diagnose cytomegalovirus status from the catalog of TCR beta chain sequences, a statistical classification framework was built. A later analysis assigned V and J genes by comparing TCR nucleotide sequences with IMGT/GENE-DB human TR gene sequences. Using the TCRdist pipeline, a later analysis assigned CDR3 sequences along with most-parsimonious VDJ recombination scenarios. In a later analysis, each TCR beta chain was defined by its CDR3 amino acid sequence together with its V-gene family, and reads lacking a unique V-gene family were excluded. To address suspected cross-contamination and a sequencing artifact, a later analysis removed several hundred highly shared, low-generation-probability nucleotide sequences. In a later analysis, a clonal expansion index for each public chain was calculated from normalized within-repertoire ranks of inferred template counts. Generation probabilities in a later analysis came from a VDJ recombination model fitted to out-of-frame rearrangements, and those results were checked against IGoR. Hypergeometric tests were used in a later analysis to score TCR-TCR, TCR-HLA and TCR-CMV co-occurrence, with a repertoire-size bias correction applied to the TCR pairs. In a later analysis, false discovery rates were estimated by permuting HLA or CMV assignments 20 times. In a later analysis, co-occurring TCRs were grouped using DBSCAN, and TCRdist sequence similarity was added for clustering within HLA-allele-positive subsets. Repertoires with fewer than 30,000 or more than 120,000 public chains were left out of co-occurrence clustering, as were about five repertoires with anomalous nucleotide sharing. TCRdb's version of the immuneACCESS table is confined to in-frame rearrangements and falls short of the full clone set. An unresolved V gene accounts for under half of the shortfall where checked; the remainder is of unknown origin. V and J calls and clone size are given by that table; D and trimming were obtained from the DNA. This sample has some 120,000 clones in its table, and about 8.6% of those were observed once. Clones ranked in the top ten supply 6% to 7.5% of the sample.

This clonotype was sampled from a middle-aged woman in good health and CMV-seropositive. The material sequenced was PBMCs. Here the chain combines TRBV7-2 and TRBJ1-2, with a tentative D gene TRBD1 over 5 matching bases. The CDR3 protein is CASSLALVTGLFGGYTF. The DNA sequence reads TGTGCCAGCAGCTTAGCGCTGGTCACAGGTCTTTTCGGCGGCTACACCTTC.